A selection of T cell receptor beta chains follows, all from one sample in a study of cytomegalovirus exposure and HLA in healthy donors. Some clones are missing from TCRdb's copy, which holds only in-frame ones; the method was immunoSEQ multiplex PCR. The sample lists some 85,000 clones, 76% occurring once. Sequenced: PBMCs. These receptor sequences come from a man in his forties or fifties in good health and CMV-seronegative. CDR3s include the opening cysteine and the closing phenylalanine or tryptophan. The D gene is left open where the match is weak. Not every row has a clone size; where given, it reads once, few, many or a size class.

abundance: -
d_gene: -
v_gene: TRBV15
j_gene: TRBJ1-2
CDR3aa: CATSRAYEANYGYTF
CDR3nt: TGTGCCACCAGCAGAGCCTACGAAGCTAACTATGGCTACACCTTC

abundance: few
d_gene: -
v_gene: TRBV28
j_gene: TRBJ1-2
CDR3aa: CASSIPTTGNYGYTF
CDR3nt: TGTGCCAGCAGTATACCCACCACAGGGAACTATGGCTACACCTTC

abundance: once
d_gene: -
v_gene: TRBV27
j_gene: TRBJ2-7
CDR3aa: CAAGEPHEQYF
CDR3nt: TGTGCCGCCGGGGAGCCTCACGAGCAGTACTTC

abundance: few
d_gene: -
v_gene: TRBV5-1
j_gene: TRBJ2-5
CDR3aa: CASSPRDSVETQYF
CDR3nt: TGCGCCAGCAGCCCCCGGGACTCGGTAGAGACCCAGTACTTC

abundance: -
d_gene: -
v_gene: TRBV10-3
j_gene: TRBJ1-2
CDR3aa: CAISEPDRNYGYTF
CDR3nt: TGTGCCATCAGTGAGCCGGACAGAAACTATGGCTACACCTTC

abundance: -
d_gene: TRBD1
v_gene: TRBV28
j_gene: TRBJ1-3
CDR3aa: CASSRQGIVNTIYF
CDR3nt: TGTGCCAGCAGTAGACAGGGAATTGTAAACACCATATATTTT

abundance: -
d_gene: -
v_gene: TRBV4-1
j_gene: TRBJ1-1
CDR3aa: CASSPVMNTEAFF
CDR3nt: TGCGCCAGCAGCCCGGTAATGAACACTGAAGCTTTCTTT

abundance: -
d_gene: -
v_gene: TRBV6-5
j_gene: TRBJ1-3
CDR3aa: CASSLTPWAGNTIYF
CDR3nt: TGTGCCAGCAGTTTAACACCGTGGGCCGGAAACACCATATATTTT

abundance: once
d_gene: TRBD1
v_gene: TRBV6-4
j_gene: TRBJ2-7
CDR3aa: CASSDNRKRQGAYEQYF
CDR3nt: TGTGCCAGCAGTGATAATCGTAAAAGACAGGGGGCCTACGAGCAGTACTTC

abundance: -
d_gene: -
v_gene: TRBV6-1
j_gene: TRBJ1-1
CDR3aa: CASSEGFLGADTEAFF
CDR3nt: TGTGCCAGCAGTGAAGGCTTTTTGGGGGCGGACACTGAAGCTTTCTTT

abundance: -
d_gene: -
v_gene: TRBV14
j_gene: TRBJ1-1
CDR3aa: CASSQQQTGEAFF
CDR3nt: TGTGCCAGCAGCCAACAACAGACAGGAGAAGCTTTCTTT

abundance: -
d_gene: TRBD2
v_gene: TRBV6-1
j_gene: TRBJ2-3
CDR3aa: CASMTSGGQGDTQYF
CDR3nt: TGTGCCAGCATGACTAGCGGGGGGCAGGGTGATACGCAGTATTTT

abundance: -
d_gene: -
v_gene: TRBV2
j_gene: TRBJ2-7
CDR3aa: CASTLGGVGVYEQYF
CDR3nt: TGTGCCAGCACCCTAGGTGGGGTAGGGGTGTACGAGCAGTACTTC

abundance: -
d_gene: -
v_gene: TRBV30
j_gene: TRBJ1-2
CDR3aa: CAWSTRGRRGGYTF
CDR3nt: TGTGCCTGGAGTACGCGGGGGCGGCGCGGTGGCTACACCTTC

abundance: -
d_gene: TRBD1
v_gene: TRBV5-1
j_gene: TRBJ1-5
CDR3aa: CANPTGGGQPQHF
CDR3nt: TGCGCCAACCCGACAGGGGGCGGTCAGCCCCAGCATTTT

abundance: -
d_gene: TRBD1
v_gene: TRBV9
j_gene: TRBJ2-3
CDR3aa: CASSSTGQGNTDTQYF
CDR3nt: TGTGCCAGCAGTTCTACGGGACAGGGGAACACAGATACGCAGTATTTT

abundance: -
d_gene: TRBD2
v_gene: TRBV13
j_gene: TRBJ2-1
CDR3aa: CASTSGSRPEQFF
CDR3nt: TGTGCCAGCACTAGCGGGTCCCGCCCTGAGCAGTTCTTC

abundance: once
d_gene: -
v_gene: TRBV10-3
j_gene: TRBJ1-2
CDR3aa: CAISQEDYGYTF
CDR3nt: TGTGCCATCAGTCAGGAGGACTATGGCTACACCTTC

abundance: -
d_gene: -
v_gene: TRBV6-4
j_gene: TRBJ1-1
CDR3aa: CASSDSNRNTEAFF
CDR3nt: TGTGCCAGCAGTGACTCGAATAGGAACACTGAAGCTTTCTTT

abundance: few
d_gene: TRBD1
v_gene: TRBV11-2
j_gene: TRBJ1-3
CDR3aa: CASSSPTGGLSSGNTIYF
CDR3nt: TGTGCCAGCAGCTCGCCCACAGGGGGCCTCTCCTCTGGAAACACCATATATTTT

abundance: -
d_gene: -
v_gene: TRBV18
j_gene: TRBJ1-6
CDR3aa: CASSPQHTGPLHF
CDR3nt: TGTGCCAGCTCACCACAGCACACAGGTCCCCTCCACTTT

abundance: -
d_gene: -
v_gene: TRBV19
j_gene: TRBJ2-2
CDR3aa: CASSAGSSSGYLGELFF
CDR3nt: TGTGCCAGTAGTGCGGGGTCGAGTTCGGGTTATCTCGGGGAGCTGTTTTTT

abundance: -
d_gene: -
v_gene: TRBV28
j_gene: TRBJ2-5
CDR3aa: CASSSPSREETQYF
CDR3nt: TGTGCCAGCAGTTCCCCGAGCAGGGAAGAGACCCAGTACTTC

abundance: few
d_gene: -
v_gene: TRBV5-6
j_gene: TRBJ1-3
CDR3aa: CASSSPTELGSWVGNTIYF
CDR3nt: TGTGCCAGCAGCTCGCCGACAGAATTGGGCTCTTGGGTTGGAAACACCATATATTTT

abundance: -
d_gene: -
v_gene: TRBV27
j_gene: TRBJ2-1
CDR3aa: CASSQGRGQFF
CDR3nt: TGTGCCAGCAGCCAAGGTCGGGGGCAGTTCTTC

abundance: -
d_gene: TRBD1
v_gene: TRBV7-2
j_gene: TRBJ1-1
CDR3aa: CASSPLGTANTEAFF
CDR3nt: TGTGCCAGCAGCCCACTCGGGACAGCGAACACTGAAGCTTTCTTT

abundance: -
d_gene: TRBD1
v_gene: TRBV19
j_gene: TRBJ1-6
CDR3aa: CASSPRQGTHSPLHF
CDR3nt: TGTGCCAGTAGTCCACGACAGGGAACGCATTCACCCCTCCACTTT

abundance: -
d_gene: -
v_gene: TRBV25-1
j_gene: TRBJ1-1
CDR3aa: CASSGAGDTEAFF
CDR3nt: TGTGCCAGCAGTGGTGCGGGCGACACTGAAGCTTTCTTT

abundance: -
d_gene: TRBD1
v_gene: TRBV6-5
j_gene: TRBJ1-2
CDR3aa: CASSYSYRGSYGYTF
CDR3nt: TGTGCCAGCAGTTACTCGTACAGGGGCTCTTATGGCTACACCTTC

abundance: -
d_gene: TRBD2
v_gene: TRBV10-3
j_gene: TRBJ2-2
CDR3aa: CAINAGLASGELFF
CDR3nt: TGTGCCATCAATGCGGGACTAGCATCCGGGGAGCTGTTTTTT

abundance: -
d_gene: TRBD2
v_gene: TRBV19
j_gene: TRBJ2-7
CDR3aa: CASSMGGYEQYF
CDR3nt: TGTGCCAGTAGTATGGGAGGGTACGAGCAGTACTTC

abundance: -
d_gene: -
v_gene: TRBV5-8
j_gene: TRBJ1-2
CDR3aa: CASSAGSNYGYTF
CDR3nt: TGTGCCAGCAGCGCAGGGTCAAACTATGGCTACACCTTC

abundance: -
d_gene: -
v_gene: TRBV7-3
j_gene: TRBJ2-2
CDR3aa: CASSFNSITGELFF
CDR3nt: TGTGCCAGCAGCTTCAACAGCATTACCGGGGAGCTGTTTTTT

abundance: few
d_gene: -
v_gene: TRBV2
j_gene: TRBJ1-6
CDR3aa: CASSEGVPRNSPLHF
CDR3nt: TGTGCCAGCTCCGAGGGAGTTCCCCGGAATTCACCCCTCCACTTT

abundance: -
d_gene: TRBD2
v_gene: TRBV6-6
j_gene: TRBJ2-5
CDR3aa: CASSYSASGAQETQYF
CDR3nt: TGTGCCAGCAGTTACTCAGCTAGCGGGGCTCAAGAGACCCAGTACTTC

abundance: medium-sized
d_gene: -
v_gene: TRBV4-1
j_gene: TRBJ2-2
CDR3aa: CASSQDFRRSNTGELFF
CDR3nt: TGCGCCAGCAGCCAAGATTTTCGGAGATCGAACACCGGGGAGCTGTTTTTT

abundance: -
d_gene: TRBD1
v_gene: TRBV7-2
j_gene: TRBJ1-5
CDR3aa: CASSLQGAYNQPQHF
CDR3nt: TGTGCCAGCAGCTTACAGGGGGCCTACAATCAGCCCCAGCATTTT

abundance: -
d_gene: -
v_gene: TRBV7-9
j_gene: TRBJ1-6
CDR3aa: CASSSSQGRYSPLHF
CDR3nt: TGTGCCAGCAGCTCTTCACAGGGCCGGTATTCACCCCTCCACTTT

abundance: -
d_gene: -
v_gene: TRBV2
j_gene: TRBJ2-1
CDR3aa: CASSEWLNNEQFF
CDR3nt: TGTGCCAGCAGTGAATGGCTGAACAATGAGCAGTTCTTC

abundance: -
d_gene: TRBD1
v_gene: TRBV15
j_gene: TRBJ1-2
CDR3aa: CATSVDGGGRGYTF
CDR3nt: TGTGCCACCAGCGTGGATGGAGGGGGCAGGGGCTACACCTTC

abundance: -
d_gene: -
v_gene: TRBV10-3
j_gene: TRBJ1-1
CDR3aa: CAISESGGGAEAFF
CDR3nt: TGTGCCATCAGTGAGTCGGGCGGAGGGGCGGAGGCTTTCTTT

abundance: once
d_gene: -
v_gene: TRBV9
j_gene: TRBJ1-3
CDR3aa: CASSGRSGRSGNTIYF
CDR3nt: TGTGCCAGCAGCGGTAGGTCCGGCAGGTCCGGAAACACCATATATTTT

abundance: -
d_gene: -
v_gene: TRBV6-5
j_gene: TRBJ1-2
CDR3aa: CASSYPGFTGYTF
CDR3nt: TGTGCCAGCAGTTACCCAGGCTTTACTGGCTACACCTTC

abundance: -
d_gene: TRBD1
v_gene: TRBV7-2
j_gene: TRBJ1-1
CDR3aa: CASSIQGASVTEAFF
CDR3nt: TGTGCCAGCAGCATACAGGGGGCGTCGGTCACTGAAGCTTTCTTT

abundance: -
d_gene: -
v_gene: TRBV6-1
j_gene: TRBJ1-2
CDR3aa: CASSSQINYGYTF
CDR3nt: TGTGCCAGCAGTTCACAGATTAACTATGGCTACACCTTC

abundance: few
d_gene: -
v_gene: TRBV15
j_gene: TRBJ1-1
CDR3aa: CATSRGADTTEAFF
CDR3nt: TGTGCCACCAGCAGGGGGGCGGACACTACTGAAGCTTTCTTT

abundance: -
d_gene: -
v_gene: TRBV6-5
j_gene: TRBJ1-1
CDR3aa: CASSSRGEAFF
CDR3nt: TGTGCCAGCAGTTCCCGGGGTGAAGCTTTCTTT

abundance: -
d_gene: -
v_gene: TRBV4-3
j_gene: TRBJ1-2
CDR3aa: CASSQSSVTDYGYTF
CDR3nt: TGCGCCAGCAGCCAATCTTCGGTCACAGACTATGGCTACACCTTC

abundance: -
d_gene: TRBD1
v_gene: TRBV9
j_gene: TRBJ2-1
CDR3aa: CASSVAPGQGRNEQFF
CDR3nt: TGTGCCAGCAGCGTAGCTCCGGGACAGGGACGGAATGAGCAGTTCTTC

abundance: -
d_gene: -
v_gene: TRBV28
j_gene: TRBJ2-3
CDR3aa: CASSTGVEADTQYF
CDR3nt: TGTGCCAGCTCGACGGGGGTAGAGGCAGATACGCAGTATTTT

abundance: -
d_gene: TRBD1
v_gene: TRBV5-6
j_gene: TRBJ1-2
CDR3aa: CASSLAGQGSYGYTF
CDR3nt: TGTGCCAGCAGCTTGGCGGGACAGGGGAGCTATGGCTACACCTTC

abundance: -
d_gene: TRBD2
v_gene: TRBV4-2
j_gene: TRBJ2-2
CDR3aa: CASSRYDAGGGGELFF
CDR3nt: TGTGCCAGCAGCCGCTACGACGCGGGGGGAGGCGGGGAGCTGTTTTTT

abundance: -
d_gene: -
v_gene: TRBV20-1
j_gene: TRBJ1-3
CDR3aa: CSAPRGNTIYF
CDR3nt: TGCAGTGCCCCCAGAGGAAACACCATATATTTT